This section outlines one T cell receptor (beta chain) sequence together with its context. The antigen is undetermined. Sequencing was performed with immunoSEQ multiplex PCR; in TCRdb, only in-frame clones are kept and a portion is missing. The sample contains 6,000 to 6,500 clones, just over 60% of which appear only once. The CDR3 runs 15 residues. V was pared by 2 bases and J by 4 bases, with 11 bases between. The germline V gene has CDR1 MNHEY and CDR2 SVGAGI. The data were obtained in a study of siplizumab effects on memory and regulatory T cells. The study, taken as a whole, reports: The alloresponse seemed to draw substantially on naive T cells, which appeared more diverse than memory cells. An assignable naive or memory phenotype was lacking in roughly 80-97% of proliferating CD4+ or CD8+ clones.

Among three donor pairs, the unstimulated naive, memory, effector memory and TEMRA subsets underwent sequencing. The J gene is TRBJ2-2, the V gene TRBV6-5; D tentatively reads TRBD1 or TRBD2 (5 bases each). What was sequenced was effector memory CD8+ T cells sorted from blood. Described subset: unstimulated CD8+ effector memory T cells. This TCR came from a human donor in good health. The CDR3: CASSYGGVGTGELFF. The CDR3 DNA reads TGTGCCAGCAGTTACGGGGGTGTGGGCACCGGGGAGCTGTTTTTT.